The next 28 T cell receptor beta chains were all read from a single sample in a study of T-cell memory formation after mild COVID-19. One entry per CDR3 protein, called by TCRdb with MiXCR from the 5' RACE reads. The data contain roughly 500,000 distinct CDR3 sequences, roughly 20% of them singletons. Material for sequencing was PBMCs or a T cell subset sorted from them (not recorded which). These receptors originate from an adult woman who had mild COVID-19 (a few samples of this study predate the infection). Cell type and time point are not known.

This clonotype was seen a few times. V and J are TRBV7-8 and TRBJ2-6; D possibly uses TRBD1 or TRBD2 (5 bases each). This CDR3 contains 20 residues. V lost 4 bases to trimming and J lost 0 bases, with 22 bases between them. From germline, CDR1 is SGHVS and CDR2 FQNEAQ. Here the CDR3 reads CASSSRGRGEGNSGANVLTF. CDR3 in DNA: TGTGCCAGCAGCTCTAGGGGTCGGGGAGAAGGTAACTCTGGGGCCAACGTCCTGACTTTC.

The chain is built from TRBV6-6 and TRBJ1-2, with D unclear. CDR1 MNHNY and CDR2 SVGAGI come from the germline V gene (reference sequence). Trimming left V 2 bases short and J 6 bases short, with 7 bases between. The CDR3 contains 12 residues. The CDR3 DNA sequence: TGTGCCAGCAGTTACAGGGAGAATGGCTACACCTTC. Amino acid sequence: CASSYRENGYTF.

This clonotype has a handful of counts. The chain is built from TRBV7-9 and TRBJ2-5, with D possibly being TRBD2 (6 bases). This CDR3 comprises 14 residues. Germline CDR1 SEHNR, CDR2 FQNEAQ (reference sequence). Trimming stripped 3 bases from V and 5 bases from J, with 13 bases between. The CDR3 DNA is TGTGCCAGCAGCTTTCGACTAGGTCACGAGACCCAGTACTTC. It specifies CASSFRLGHETQYF.

Many counts were recorded for this clonotype. V is TRBV12-3 or TRBV12-4 and J is TRBJ2-2; perhaps TRBD2 as D (5 bases). The V and J ends lost 6 bases and 4 bases respectively, with 9 bases between them. This CDR3 has 13 residues. The CDR3 sequence is CASRPTSTGELFF. CDR3 nucleotides: TGTGCCAGCAGACCAACTAGCACCGGGGAGCTGTTTTTT.

This clonotype showed up many times. V gene TRBV4-1 combines with J gene TRBJ2-7; the D gene is possibly TRBD1 (5 bases). V was pared by 1 base and J by 4 bases, with 11 bases between. The V gene's germline CDR1 is MGHRA and CDR2 YSYEKL. The CDR3 is 14 amino acids. The CDR3, as DNA: TGCGCCAGCAGCCAAGTCGCAGGGTTGTACGAGCAGTACTTC. Translating it yields CASSQVAGLYEQYF.

The chain carries TRBV4-1 and TRBJ2-2; no firm D call. CDR1 and CDR2 from the germline V gene are MGHRA and YSYEKL. The CDR3 contains 14 residues. V lost 2 bases, J lost 4 bases, and 8 bases lay in between. The CDR3 DNA is TGCGCCAGCAGCCAATTTTGGGTCACCGGGGAGCTGTTTTTT. Translating gives CASSQFWVTGELFF.

This clonotype came up a few times. This chain connects TRBV20-1 to TRBJ2-1; weak D call: TRBD2 (7 bases). The V end was cut by 8 bases, the J end by 0 bases, with 26 bases between. The germline V gene has CDR1 DFQATT and CDR2 SNEGSKA (reference sequence). CDR3 length: 18 residues. CDR3 nucleotide sequence: TGCAGTACCCCGAGGGAGGGACACACAATCAACTCCTACAATGAGCAGTTCTTC. It specifies CSTPREGHTINSYNEQFF.

The chain recombines TRBV9 with TRBJ2-3; 8 bases map to TRBD2. The V segment lost 0 bases and the J segment 4 bases; nucleotides outside the gene matches: 7. Germline CDR1 SGDLS, CDR2 YYNGEE. The CDR3 runs to 16 residues. The CDR3 coding sequence is TGTGCCAGCAGCGTAGGAGCAGCGGGGGCTTCAGATACGCAGTATTTT. Residues: CASSVGAAGASDTQYF.

This clonotype came up a few times. The rearrangement joins TRBV15 to TRBJ2-5; possible D gene TRBD2, 7 bases. Trimming removed 1 base at V and 5 bases at J, with 14 bases between. The CDR3 has 15 residues. Germline values: CDR1 LNHNV, CDR2 YYDKDF (reference sequence). The CDR3 here is CATSRAGRGGETQYF. In DNA form, the CDR3 reads TGTGCCACCAGCAGAGCAGGCAGGGGAGGGGAGACCCAGTACTTC.

The table lists this clonotype with a few counts. V gene TRBV7-3 combines with J gene TRBJ2-3; 10 bases align to TRBD2. The germline V gene has CDR1 SGHTA and CDR2 FQGTGA. The junction had 3 bases not matched to a gene; V was cut back by 1 base and J by 5 bases. CDR3 length equals 15 residues. The CDR3 sequence: CASSLRAGGLDTQYF. CDR3 bases: TGTGCCAGCAGCTTAAGAGCGGGGGGGCTAGATACGCAGTATTTT.

This clonotype turned up a few times. The chain recombines TRBV3-1 with TRBJ2-7, with 12 bases matching TRBD2. The germline V gene has CDR1 LGHDT and CDR2 YNNKEL (reference sequence). The trim removed 3 bases at V and 7 bases at J, leaving 10 bases unmatched. The CDR3 has 16 amino acids. The CDR3 region has the DNA TGTGCCAGCAGCCATCTAGCGGGAGGGCCGAATGGAGAGCAGTACTTC. Protein product: CASSHLAGGPNGEQYF.

This clonotype was seen only a few times. The gene calls are TRBV2 and TRBJ2-7; D is uncertain. CDR1 SNHLY and CDR2 FYNNEI come from the germline V gene. The CDR3 sequence is 15 residues long. The V end was cut by 4 bases, the J end by 2 bases, with 15 bases between. For the CDR3, the DNA is TGTGCCAGCAGTGGTGATCAGGTTCGAGCCTACGAGCAGTACTTC. Its translation: CASSGDQVRAYEQYF.

The chain couples TRBV27 to TRBJ2-3; D gene unclear. V was shortened by 5 bases and J by 6 bases, with 15 bases between the two germline ends. CDR1 is MNHEY and CDR2 is SMNVEV in the germline V gene (reference sequence). The length of the CDR3 is 14 residues. In nucleotides, the CDR3 is TGTGCCAGCAGTAAAAAAGACTTCACCGATACGCAGTATTTT. Amino acids: CASSKKDFTDTQYF.

This clonotype was seen a few times. This chain uses TRBV6-5 with TRBJ2-7; no firm D call. CDR3 length: 14 residues. With 3 bases removed from V and 0 bases from J, the gap between germline ends came to 9 bases. Germline CDR1 is MNHEY and CDR2 is SVGAGI. CDR3 nucleotides: TGTGCCAGCAGTTATCAAGCTTTCTCCTACGAGCAGTACTTC. Translating it yields CASSYQAFSYEQYF.

The rearrangement links TRBV11-3 to TRBJ2-1, with 7 bases aligning to TRBD2. The germline gives CDR1 SGHNT, CDR2 YENEEA. The CDR3 is 15 residues long. The ends lost 3 bases at V and 7 bases at J; junction bases unmatched: 9. The CDR3 loop is CASSFAGLRINEQFF. CDR3 nucleotide sequence: TGTGCCAGCAGCTTCGCGGGACTACGTATAAATGAGCAGTTCTTC. The full variable domain, in which reference TRBV11-3 and TRBJ2-1 provide the parts outside the CDR3, is EAGVVQSPRYKIIEKKQPVAFWCNPISGHNTLYWYLQNLGQGPELLIRYENEEAVDDSQLPKDRFSAERLKGVDSTLKIQPAELGDSAVYLCASSFAGLRINEQFFGPGTRLTVL.

The chain uses TRBV20-1 and TRBJ2-1; a possible D gene is TRBD2 (7 bases). Germline CDR1 and CDR2: DFQATT and SNEGSKA (reference sequence). The CDR3 spans 14 residues. The V and J ends lost 3 bases and 3 bases respectively, with 12 bases between them. The CDR3 DNA is TGCAGTGCTAGTTGGGGGGGCAGCTACAATGAGCAGTTCTTC. This gives the protein CSASWGGSYNEQFF.

This clonotype turned up a few times. V usage is TRBV3-1 and J usage is TRBJ1-1; TRBD1 might be the D (5 bases). Germline CDR1 reads LGHDT; CDR2 reads YNNKEL (reference sequence). Deletions cut 4 bases from V and 6 bases from J, with 12 bases between. The length of the CDR3 is 13 residues. The CDR3 loop is CASSRVPGSEAFF. The CDR3, as DNA: TGTGCCAGCAGCCGAGTTCCAGGGTCTGAAGCTTTCTTT. Based on the CDR3 plus reference TRBV3-1 and TRBJ1-1, the full variable domain is DTAVSQTPKYLVTQMGNDKSIKCEQNLGHDTMYWYKQDSKKFLKIMFSYNNKELIINETVPNRFSPKSPDKAHLNLHINSLELGDSAVYFCASSRVPGSEAFFGQGTRLTVV.

In its sample, this clonotype was seen a few times. The chain combines TRBV7-2 with TRBJ1-1; D might be TRBD1 (6 bases). V was cut by 1 base and J by 8 bases, with 11 bases left in between. CDR1 SGHTA and CDR2 FQGNSA come from the germline V gene. The CDR3 contains 13 residues. CDR3 DNA: TGTGCCAGCAGCTTAGACAACAGGGCAGAAGCTTTCTTT. This gives the protein CASSLDNRAEAFF.

The chain joins TRBV9 to TRBJ2-4; 10 positions match TRBD2. Trimming took 1 base from V and 3 from J; bases not matched to a gene: 19. The length of the CDR3 is 21 residues. Germline lookup yields CDR1 SGDLS and CDR2 YYNGEE. For the CDR3, the DNA is TGTGCCAGCAGCGTATTCGGGAACACACTAGCGGGATATGGACGCAAAAACATTCAGTACTTC. Its protein is CASSVFGNTLAGYGRKNIQYF.

This chain joins TRBV20-1 and TRBJ1-2; D unresolved. Germline CDR1 DFQATT, CDR2 SNEGSKA (reference sequence). The CDR3 is 13 residues long. V was trimmed by 6 bases and J by 8 bases, leaving 19 bases between them. Here the CDR3 reads CSAEDPTRLGYTF. CDR3 nucleotides: TGCAGTGCCGAGGATCCTACGAGGCTCGGCTACACCTTC.

The chain joins TRBV6-5 to TRBJ2-5; D may be TRBD1 (5 bases). Germline V CDR1 and CDR2: MNHEY, SVGAGI. The germline V and J ends were trimmed by 6 bases and 7 bases, with 21 bases remaining between them. This CDR3 has 15 residues. The chain's CDR3 is CASRPPYGTTGTQYF. The DNA for the CDR3 is TGTGCCAGCAGACCCCCTTACGGTACCACAGGGACCCAGTACTTC.

This clonotype has a handful of counts. The rearrangement uses TRBV25-1 and TRBJ2-1; tentative D call: TRBD2 (6 bases). V was cut by 2 bases and J by 5 bases, with 22 bases left in between. Germline CDR1 reads MGHDK; CDR2 reads SYGVNS. The CDR3 is made up of 18 amino acids. The CDR3 reads CASSEPQPRGRRNNEQFF. The DNA for the CDR3 is TGTGCCAGCAGTGAACCCCAGCCCAGAGGGAGGCGAAACAATGAGCAGTTCTTC.

This clonotype came up a few times. This sequence joins TRBV24-1 and TRBJ2-3, with D uncertain. This CDR3 contains 15 residues. V was shortened by 6 bases and J by 0 bases, with 12 bases between the two germline ends. The V gene's germline CDR1 is KGHDR and CDR2 SFDVKD. The CDR3 protein is CATSPHGQSTDTQYF. CDR3 sequence (DNA): TGTGCCACCAGTCCCCACGGGCAGAGCACAGATACGCAGTATTTT.

The sample holds a few counts of this clonotype. The chain couples TRBV12-3 or TRBV12-4 to TRBJ2-6, with TRBD2 identical over 8 bases. Unmatched junction bases numbered 14, after V lost 7 bases and J lost 0 bases. CDR3 length equals 19 residues. Here the CDR3 DNA reads TGTGCCAGCACCATAGCTAGTCTAGCGGGTCCCTCTGGGGCCAACGTCCTGACTTTC. Amino acids: CASTIASLAGPSGANVLTF.

The CDR3 sequence is CASSRRDSHQETQYF. CDR3 sequence (DNA): TGTGCCAGCAGCCGCCGGGACAGCCATCAAGAGACCCAGTACTTC. The rearrangement links TRBV9 to TRBJ2-5; TRBD1 aligns across 7 bases. With V trimmed by 4 bases and J by 2 bases, 8 bases remained unmatched. Germline loops: CDR1 SGDLS, CDR2 YYNGEE. CDR3 length: 15 residues.

A few counts support this clonotype. The chain couples TRBV15 to TRBJ2-1; tentative D call: TRBD2 (6 bases). Germline assignment: CDR1 LNHNV and CDR2 YYDKDF (reference sequence). Trimming pared 9 bases from V and 5 bases from J, leaving 20 bases between. This CDR3 is built from 15 residues. This CDR3 reads CATSLLAGSDNEQFF. The CDR3 DNA is TGTGCCACGAGTTTACTGGCGGGGTCCGACAATGAGCAGTTCTTC.

The chain recombines TRBV7-2 with TRBJ2-4; 7 positions agree with TRBD2. Germline lookup yields CDR1 SGHTA and CDR2 FQGNSA. This CDR3 region has 18 residues. Losses at the gene ends were 4 bases for V and 7 bases for J; bases not matched to a gene: 19. The CDR3 DNA is TGTGCCAGCAGCTCCCCGGGGGGAACATTGGGCGTGTGGAACATTCAGTACTTC. This codes for CASSSPGGTLGVWNIQYF.

The genes are TRBV20-1 and TRBJ1-1, with D possibly being TRBD1 (6 bases). Trimming cost V 7 bases and J 4 bases, with 16 bases left between them. The germline V gene encodes CDR1 DFQATT and CDR2 SNEGSKA (reference sequence). This CDR3 contains 13 residues. CDR3 region: CSVRGGTGTEAFF. CDR3 nucleotides: TGCAGTGTCAGAGGGGGTACCGGCACTGAAGCTTTCTTT.